The 8 T cell receptor beta chains below were found in one sample sequenced in a study of shared clonotypes between healthy human individuals. Here immunoSEQ multiplex PCR was the method, and the copy in TCRdb shows in-frame clones only, minus some. Here the sample spans hundreds of thousands of clones, about two thirds being singletons. Sequencing input: memory CD4+ T cells sorted from blood. Subset reported: CD45RA-negative fraction. All receptors derive from a woman aged 25 to 39 in good health.

This clone was counted at least ten times. The CDR3: CASNPLAGRADTQYF. CDR3 coding DNA: TGTGCCAGCAATCCCCTAGCGGGAAGAGCAGATACGCAGTATTTT. The rearrangement joins TRBV2 to TRBJ2-3; 9 nucleotides match TRBD2. Germline lookup yields CDR1 SNHLY and CDR2 FYNNEI. The CDR3 contains 15 residues. Losses at the gene ends were 7 bases for V and 4 bases for J; bases not matched to a gene: 9.

Only a few counts were recorded for this clone. The sample holds other DNA sequences that translate to the same CDR3. The J gene is TRBJ1-1, the V gene TRBV6-5; no clear D. Germline V gene sequence: CDR1 MNHEY, CDR2 SVGAGI. V gave up 5 bases and J gave up 2 bases, with 3 bases separating them. The CDR3 spans 11 residues. The DNA for the CDR3 is TGTGCCAGCAGTGGAAACACTGAAGCTTTCTTT. This gives the protein CASSGNTEAFF.

This clone was seen many times. The sample has other DNA sequences that encode this CDR3 too. CDR3 DNA sequence: TGTGCCAGCAGCCGGACTGAAGAGACCCAGTACTTC. Translated: CASSRTEETQYF. The rearrangement joins TRBV7-9 to TRBJ2-5, with TRBD2 as a possible D gene (5 bases). The germline V gene encodes CDR1 SEHNR and CDR2 FQNEAQ (reference sequence). Trimming removed 5 bases from V and 3 bases from J, with 7 bases in between. CDR3 length equals 12 residues.

This sequence joins TRBV10-1 and TRBJ1-2; 7 positions match TRBD1. V lost 5 bases, J lost 0 bases, and 3 bases stayed unmatched. This CDR3 contains 14 residues. Germline lookup yields CDR1 WNHNN and CDR2 SYGVQD (reference sequence). CDR3 loop: CASSPGQTNYGYTF. The CDR3 nucleotides read TGCGCCAGCAGTCCGGGACAGACTAACTATGGCTACACCTTC.

This chain uses TRBV28 with TRBJ2-3; D is unresolved. The length of the CDR3 is 15 residues. Germline V lookup: CDR1 MDHEN, CDR2 SYDVKM. Trimming shortened V by 4 bases and J by 4 bases, and 15 bases separated the two germline ends. CDR3 loop: CASSYESDRADTQYF. The CDR3 coding sequence is TGTGCCAGCAGTTACGAGTCAGATAGGGCAGATACGCAGTATTTT. The full variable domain, with the rest looked up from reference TRBV28 and TRBJ2-3, is DVKVTQSSRYLVKRTGEKVFLECVQDMDHENMFWYRQDPGLGLRLIYFSYDVKMKEKGDIPEGYSVSREKKERFSLILESASTNQTSMYLCASSYESDRADTQYFGPGTRLTVL.

A few counts support this clone. V and J are TRBV5-1 and TRBJ2-3; 10 nucleotides agree with TRBD2. The CDR3 spans 16 residues. Germline V CDR1 and CDR2: SGHRS, YFSETQ. The V segment lost 4 bases and the J segment 0 bases; nucleotides outside the gene matches: 5. The CDR3 coding sequence is TGCGCCAGCAGCCCGGGACTAGCGACTAGCACAGATACGCAGTATTTT. This translates into CASSPGLATSTDTQYF.

This rearrangement joins TRBV18 to TRBJ2-3, with D uncertain. CDR1 is KGHSH and CDR2 is LQKENI in the germline V gene. V lost 0 bases and J 6 bases, leaving 16 bases between the germline ends. The CDR3 spans 16 residues. CDR3 DNA sequence: TGTGCCAGCTCACCACCCTGGTCTCCCTCTAGTGATACGCAGTATTTT. Translated: CASSPPWSPSSDTQYF. The full variable domain, with the rest looked up from reference TRBV18 and TRBJ2-3, is NAGVMQNPRHLVRRRGQEARLRCSPMKGHSHVYWYRQLPEEGLKFMVYLQKENIIDESGMPKERFSAEFPKEGPSILRIQQVVRGDSAAYFCASSPPWSPSSDTQYFGPGTRLTVL.

The CDR3 sequence: CASRVRDTEAFF. The CDR3 nucleotides are TGTGCCAGCAGGGTCAGGGACACTGAAGCTTTCTTT. This rearrangement joins TRBV28 to TRBJ1-1; perhaps TRBD1 as D (5 bases). The CDR3 has 12 residues. Germline lookup yields CDR1 MDHEN and CDR2 SYDVKM. With 6 bases removed from V and 3 bases from J, the gap between germline ends came to 8 bases.